Listed here are 9 T cell receptor beta chains from one sample, sequenced in a study of blood T cell repertoires in COVID-19. The method was immunoSEQ multiplex PCR; TCRdb's version includes in-frame clones alone and lacks a portion of them. The table shows 250,000 or so clones, with roughly 86% occurring only once. Sequenced sample: peripheral blood. These receptor sequences come from a woman in her sixties or seventies with acute or convalescent COVID-19.

This chain joins TRBV28 and TRBJ1-2; weak D call: TRBD1 (6 bases). The CDR3 is 16 amino acids. V lost 4 bases and J 2 bases, leaving 17 bases between the germline ends. Germline loops: CDR1 MDHEN, CDR2 SYDVKM. As DNA, the CDR3 is TGTGCCAGCAGTTCAACCCTCGGGACAACAAACTATGGCTACACCTTC. This translates into CASSSTLGTTNYGYTF.

CDR3: CASSFPVSEAFF. For the CDR3, the DNA is TGTGCCAGCAGTTTCCCCGTTTCTGAAGCTTTCTTT. V usage is TRBV12-3 or TRBV12-4 and J usage is TRBJ1-1; D unclear. The CDR3 extends over 12 amino acids. V lost 3 bases and J 6 bases, leaving 8 bases between the germline ends.

The J gene is TRBJ1-5, the V gene TRBV28; D gene unclear. Germline V CDR1 and CDR2: MDHEN, SYDVKM. V lost 4 bases, J lost 0 bases, and 13 bases lay in between. The length of the CDR3 is 16 residues. CDR3: CASSSMITASNQPQHF. The CDR3 region has the DNA TGTGCCAGCAGTTCTATGATCACAGCTAGCAATCAGCCCCAGCATTTT.

This CDR3 reads CASSADRHSNQPQHF. The CDR3 coding sequence is TGTGCCAGCAGTGCGGACAGACATAGCAATCAGCCCCAGCATTTT. J is TRBJ1-5 and V is TRBV2; the D gene is possibly TRBD1 (6 bases). CDR1 and CDR2 from the germline V gene are SNHLY and FYNNEI. Deletions cut 4 bases from V and 0 bases from J, with 10 bases between. The CDR3 is made up of 15 amino acids.

The chain links TRBV18 to TRBJ2-1; D may be TRBD2 (6 bases). Looked up from germline, CDR1 is KGHSH and CDR2 is LQKENI. The V end lost 2 bases, the J end lost 1 base, and 21 bases lay between the germline ends. The length of the CDR3 is 19 residues. CDR3: CASSPMEGQAGMSYNEQFF. The CDR3 nucleotides read TGTGCCAGCTCACCAATGGAGGGTCAAGCGGGTATGTCCTACAATGAGCAGTTCTTC.

The rearrangement uses TRBV14 and TRBJ1-3; 7 bases agree with TRBD1. V was pared by 3 bases and J by 0 bases, with 2 bases of the junction left unmatched. CDR3 length: 15 amino acids. The germline gives CDR1 SGHDN, CDR2 FVKESK. For the CDR3, the DNA is TGTGCCAGCAGCCAGGACAGGATCTCTGGAAACACCATATATTTT. Residues: CASSQDRISGNTIYF.

This rearrangement joins TRBV6-5 to TRBJ2-1; the D gene is possibly TRBD1 (5 bases). Between the trimmed V and J ends, which lost 2 bases and 1 base, there was a span of 12 bases. This CDR3 has 16 residues. Germline V gives CDR1 MNHEY, CDR2 SVGAGI. CDR3 sequence (DNA): TGTGCCAGCAGTTACGGGAACAGGAGATCCTACAATGAGCAGTTCTTC. Its protein product is CASSYGNRRSYNEQFF.

The chain employs TRBV27 and TRBJ1-1, with D perhaps matching TRBD1 (5 bases). Germline values: CDR1 MNHEY, CDR2 SMNVEV (reference sequence). The V gene lost 5 bases and the J gene lost 5 bases, with 18 bases spanning the gap. The CDR3 length is 15 residues. CDR3: CASSTTGLAGTEAFF. In DNA form, the CDR3 reads TGTGCCAGCAGTACGACGGGACTGGCCGGAACTGAAGCTTTCTTT.

The chain couples TRBV5-4 to TRBJ2-3; tentatively, D is TRBD2 (6 bases). The CDR3 is 18 amino acids. CDR1 is SGHNT, CDR2 YYREEE, per germline (reference sequence). V was pared by 4 bases and J by 3 bases, with 24 bases between. CDR3 protein: CASSLGGTSPSRTDTQYF. Here the CDR3 DNA reads TGTGCCAGCAGCCTAGGAGGGACGTCACCCTCACGTACAGATACGCAGTATTTT.